A selection of T cell receptor beta chains follows, all from one sample in a study of control samples from healthy donors and cancer patients. Produced via immunoSEQ multiplex PCR; TCRdb's table is partial and in-frame only. The sample includes approximately 100,000 clones, approximately 84% of them seen just once. Specimen: PBMCs. These receptors were collected from a man in his sixties or seventies with lung cancer. CDR3s include the opening cysteine and the closing phenylalanine or tryptophan. The order of the fields is CDR3 protein, CDR3 DNA, V gene, clone size, J gene, D gene. A D gene is named only where the DNA matches it firmly. Size is stated for part of the rows, as once, few or many counts, or as a class when the clone is expanded.

CASIRDGLAKNIQYF TGTGCCAGTATTAGGGACGGACTAGCCAAAAACATTCAGTACTTC TRBV6-5 - TRBJ2-4 -
CASSYPQNTEAFF TGTGCCAGCAGTTACCCGCAGAACACTGAAGCTTTCTTT TRBV6-6 - TRBJ1-1 -
CASINGRFTGELFF TGTGCCAGTATCAACGGACGATTCACCGGGGAGCTGTTTTTT TRBV19 - TRBJ2-2 -
CASIRGGTNYGYTF TGTGCCAGTATCAGGGGGGGCACGAACTATGGCTACACCTTC TRBV19 - TRBJ1-2 TRBD1
CASSIQGQRLTNVLTF TGTGCCAGTAGTATCCAGGGACAAAGGTTGACCAACGTCCTGACTTTC TRBV19 - TRBJ2-6 -
CASSLMAEYGYTF TGTGCCAGCAGCTTAATGGCCGAGTATGGCTACACCTTC TRBV7-9 - TRBJ1-2 -
CASSESGRAFF TGTGCCAGCAGTGAGTCGGGAAGGGCTTTCTTT TRBV25-1 once TRBJ1-1 -
CASSLPTGDDQTQYF TGTGCCAGCTCACTTCCAACAGGGGATGACCAGACCCAGTACTTC TRBV18 - TRBJ2-5 TRBD1
CASSLNPGHFSGNTIYF TGCGCCAGCAGCCTTAATCCGGGACACTTCTCTGGAAACACCATATATTTT TRBV4-1 once TRBJ1-3 -
CASSPQPSGGLTDTQYF TGTGCCAGCAGCCCACAGCCCAGCGGGGGACTCACAGATACGCAGTATTTT TRBV7-3 - TRBJ2-3 TRBD2
CSVGTAYEQYF TGCAGCGTCGGGACGGCCTACGAGCAGTACTTC TRBV29-1 - TRBJ2-7 -
CASSLGRVSTDTQYF TGTGCCAGCAGTTTAGGGAGGGTAAGCACAGATACGCAGTATTTT TRBV27 - TRBJ2-3 TRBD2
CASSATPGTGYEKLFF TGTGCCAGCAGCGCCACCCCCGGGACAGGGTATGAAAAACTGTTTTTT TRBV9 - TRBJ1-4 TRBD1
CATSRGGSGTDTQYF TGTGCCACCAGCAGAGGGGGCTCGGGCACAGATACGCAGTATTTT TRBV15 once TRBJ2-3 -
CASSRQWSSYEQYF TGTGCCAGTAGTAGACAGTGGAGCTCCTACGAGCAGTACTTC TRBV19 - TRBJ2-7 -
CSVDGTSGGAPYEQYF TGCAGCGTGGACGGGACTAGCGGGGGGGCCCCCTACGAGCAGTACTTC TRBV29-1 - TRBJ2-7 TRBD2
CASKPGDSYNEQFF TGTGCCAGCAAACCGGGGGACTCCTACAATGAGCAGTTCTTC TRBV6-5 - TRBJ2-1 -
CASSSEYEQYF TGTGCCAGCAGTTCGGAATACGAGCAGTACTTC TRBV12-3/TRBV12-4 - TRBJ2-7 -
CASSPRPGTGDNEQFF TGTGCCAGCAGCCCCCGCCCCGGGACCGGCGACAATGAGCAGTTCTTC TRBV7-2 - TRBJ2-1 -
CASSRAGTAEGSYNEQFF TGCGCCAGCAGCCGTGCGGGGACAGCCGAAGGCTCCTACAATGAGCAGTTCTTC TRBV4-1 - TRBJ2-1 -